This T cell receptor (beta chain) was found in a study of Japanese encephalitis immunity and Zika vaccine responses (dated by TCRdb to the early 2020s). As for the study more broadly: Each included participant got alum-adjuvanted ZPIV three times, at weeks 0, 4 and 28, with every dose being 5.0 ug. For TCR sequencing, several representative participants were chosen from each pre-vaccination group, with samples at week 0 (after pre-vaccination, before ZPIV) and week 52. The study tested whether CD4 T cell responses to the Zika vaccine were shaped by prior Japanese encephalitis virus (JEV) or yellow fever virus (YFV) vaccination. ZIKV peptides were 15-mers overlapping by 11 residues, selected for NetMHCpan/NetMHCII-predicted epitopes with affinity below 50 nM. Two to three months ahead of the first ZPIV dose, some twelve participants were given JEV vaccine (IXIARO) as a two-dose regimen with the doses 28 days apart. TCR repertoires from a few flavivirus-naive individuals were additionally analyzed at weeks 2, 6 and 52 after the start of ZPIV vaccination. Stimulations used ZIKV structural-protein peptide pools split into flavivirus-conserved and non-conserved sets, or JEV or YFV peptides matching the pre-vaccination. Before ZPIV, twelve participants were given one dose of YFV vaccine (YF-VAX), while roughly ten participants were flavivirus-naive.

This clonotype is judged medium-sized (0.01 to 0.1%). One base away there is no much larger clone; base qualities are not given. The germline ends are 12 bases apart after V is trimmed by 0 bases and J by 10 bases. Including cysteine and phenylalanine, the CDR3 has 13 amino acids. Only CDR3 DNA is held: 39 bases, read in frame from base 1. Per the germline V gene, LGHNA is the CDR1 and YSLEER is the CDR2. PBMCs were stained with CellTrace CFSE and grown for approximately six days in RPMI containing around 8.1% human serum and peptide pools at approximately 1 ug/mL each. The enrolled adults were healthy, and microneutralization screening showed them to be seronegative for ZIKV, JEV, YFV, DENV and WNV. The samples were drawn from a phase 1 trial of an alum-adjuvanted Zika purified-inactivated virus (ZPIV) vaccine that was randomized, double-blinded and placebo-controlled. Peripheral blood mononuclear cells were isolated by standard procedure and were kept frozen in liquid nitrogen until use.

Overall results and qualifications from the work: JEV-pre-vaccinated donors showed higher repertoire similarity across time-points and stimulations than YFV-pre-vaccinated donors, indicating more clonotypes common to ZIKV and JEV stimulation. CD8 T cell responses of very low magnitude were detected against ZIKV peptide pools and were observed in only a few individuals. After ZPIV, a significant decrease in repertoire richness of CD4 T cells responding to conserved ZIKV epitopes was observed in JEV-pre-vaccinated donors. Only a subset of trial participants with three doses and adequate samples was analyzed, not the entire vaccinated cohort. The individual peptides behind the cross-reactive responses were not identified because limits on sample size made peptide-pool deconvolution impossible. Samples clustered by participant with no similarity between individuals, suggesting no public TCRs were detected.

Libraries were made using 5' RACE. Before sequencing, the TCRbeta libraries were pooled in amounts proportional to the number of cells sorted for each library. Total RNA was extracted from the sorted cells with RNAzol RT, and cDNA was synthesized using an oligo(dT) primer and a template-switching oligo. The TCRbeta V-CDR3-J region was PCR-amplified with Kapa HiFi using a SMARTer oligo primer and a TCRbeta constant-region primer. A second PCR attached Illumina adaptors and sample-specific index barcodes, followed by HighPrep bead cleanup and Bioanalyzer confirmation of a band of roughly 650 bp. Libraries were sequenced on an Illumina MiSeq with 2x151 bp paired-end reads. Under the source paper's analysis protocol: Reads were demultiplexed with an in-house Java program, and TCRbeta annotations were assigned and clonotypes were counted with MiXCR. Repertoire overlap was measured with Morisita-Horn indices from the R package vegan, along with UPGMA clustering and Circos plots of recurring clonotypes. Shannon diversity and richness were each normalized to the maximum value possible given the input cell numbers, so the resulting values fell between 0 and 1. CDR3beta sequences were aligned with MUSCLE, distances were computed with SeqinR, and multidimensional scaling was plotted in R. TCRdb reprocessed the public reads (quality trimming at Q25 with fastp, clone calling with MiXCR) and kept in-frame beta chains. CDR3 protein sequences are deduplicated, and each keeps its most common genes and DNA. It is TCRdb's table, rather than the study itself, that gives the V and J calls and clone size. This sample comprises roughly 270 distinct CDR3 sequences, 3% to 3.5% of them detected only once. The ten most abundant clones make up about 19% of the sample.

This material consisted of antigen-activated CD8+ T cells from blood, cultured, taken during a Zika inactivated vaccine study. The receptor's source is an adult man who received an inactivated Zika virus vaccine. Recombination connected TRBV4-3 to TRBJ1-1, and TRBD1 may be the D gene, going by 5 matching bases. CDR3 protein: CASSQDYRFGAFF. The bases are TGCGCCAGCAGCCAAGATTACAGGTTTGGAGCTTTCTTT.